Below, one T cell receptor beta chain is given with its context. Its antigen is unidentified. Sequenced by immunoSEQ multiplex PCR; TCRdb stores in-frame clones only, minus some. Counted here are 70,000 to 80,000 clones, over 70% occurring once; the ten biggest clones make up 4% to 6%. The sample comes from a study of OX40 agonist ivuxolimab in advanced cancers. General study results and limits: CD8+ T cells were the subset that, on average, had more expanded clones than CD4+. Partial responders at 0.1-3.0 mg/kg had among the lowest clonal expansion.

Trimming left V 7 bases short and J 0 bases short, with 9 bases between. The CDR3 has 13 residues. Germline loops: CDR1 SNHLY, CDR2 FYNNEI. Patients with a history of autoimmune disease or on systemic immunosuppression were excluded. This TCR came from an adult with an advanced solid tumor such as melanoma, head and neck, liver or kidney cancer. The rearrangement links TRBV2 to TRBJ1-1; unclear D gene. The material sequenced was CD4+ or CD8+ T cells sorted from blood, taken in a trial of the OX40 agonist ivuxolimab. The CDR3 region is CASTNAMNTEAFF. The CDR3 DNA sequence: TGTGCCAGCACAAACGCCATGAACACTGAAGCTTTCTTT.